The next 5 T cell receptor beta chains were all read from a single sample in a study of control samples from healthy donors and cancer patients. Measured with immunoSEQ multiplex PCR; TCRdb has only the in-frame clones, and not every one. The sample records more than 95,000 clones, over 90% being singletons. Sequencing was performed on blood. The source of these receptors is a man between 18 and 35 years old in good health.

The gene calls are TRBV29-1 and TRBJ1-2; 7 bases fit TRBD1. V trimming: 4 bases; J trimming: 5 bases; junction bases outside the gene matches: 7. From germline, CDR1 is SQVTM and CDR2 ANQGSEA. The CDR3 sequence is 13 residues long. CDR3 DNA sequence: TGCAGCGTTGTTGAGGGGGCTCGGTATGGCTACACCTTC. The encoded protein is CSVVEGARYGYTF.

The CDR3 is CASSLAPTGDEAFF. CDR3 nucleotides: TGTGCCAGCAGCTTAGCCCCGACAGGGGATGAAGCTTTCTTT. The V gene is TRBV7-9, the J gene TRBJ1-1; 8 nucleotides line up with TRBD1. The CDR3 length is 14 residues. Germline V CDR1 and CDR2: SEHNR, FQNEAQ (reference sequence). With 0 bases clipped from V and 7 bases from J, the junction kept 4 bases outside the gene matches.

The CDR3 sequence: CASSESSLDGNSPLHF. The CDR3 DNA reads TGTGCCAGCAGTGAATCTTCCTTGGACGGAAATTCACCCCTCCACTTT. This sequence joins TRBV25-1 and TRBJ1-6; no clear D. Germline values: CDR1 MGHDK, CDR2 SYGVNS. With 1 base removed from V and 7 bases from J, the gap between germline ends came to 14 bases. CDR3 length: 16 residues.

V and J are TRBV7-8 and TRBJ2-2; D gene ambiguous. The CDR3 totals 15 residues. The V and J ends lost 6 bases and 4 bases respectively, with 15 bases between them. Germline V gene sequence: CDR1 SGHVS, CDR2 FQNEAQ. In DNA, the CDR3 is TGTGCCAGCAGTCTTAGCCGGATGAGCACCGGGGAGCTGTTTTTT. It encodes CASSLSRMSTGELFF.

The chain joins TRBV2 to TRBJ2-3; 7 bases map to TRBD2. Germline V CDR1 and CDR2: SNHLY, FYNNEI. With V trimmed by 5 bases and J by 2 bases, 4 bases remained unmatched. The CDR3 loop spans 14 amino acids. CDR3 nucleotides: TGTGCCAGCAGTTTTGGGGGGGTCACAGATACGCAGTATTTT. Its protein product is CASSFGGVTDTQYF.